These 13 T cell receptor beta chains originate from one sample sequenced in a study of T cells after posttransplantation cyclophosphamide listed by TCRdb under 2016. Library prep was done by the immunoSEQ multiplex PCR assay. The clones in this table, taken by TCRdb from immuneACCESS, are in-frame only. Not every clone is retained; where verified, under half of the shortfall comes from an unresolved V gene, and the cause of the rest is unknown. Here the sample has some 20,000 clones; 95% to 98% occur a single time. The ten biggest clones cover 0.15% to 0.2% of the sample. Naive T cells were defined as viable CD3+CD4+ or CD3+CD8+ cells that were CCR7+CD45RA+CD45RO-CD95-CD27+CD28+. Input material: naive CD4+ T cells sorted from PBMCs. Every receptor here comes from a man aged 35 to 55 in good health, CMV-negative, and a related stem cell transplant donor.

The chain links TRBV7-9 to TRBJ2-1; 14 positions match TRBD2. CDR1 and CDR2 from the germline V gene are SEHNR and FQNEAQ (reference sequence). CDR3 length: 15 amino acids. Unmatched junction bases numbered 7, after V lost 9 bases and J lost 6 bases. The CDR3 protein is CASVTGTSGSNEQFF. CDR3 coding DNA: TGTGCCAGTGTTACAGGGACTAGCGGGAGCAATGAGCAGTTCTTC.

The chain uses TRBV7-3 and TRBJ2-1, with 9 bases fitting TRBD2. The CDR3 runs 16 residues. Germline CDR1 and CDR2: SGHTA and FQGTGA. Trimming cost V 1 base and J 6 bases; bases outside gene matches: 7. The CDR3 here is CASSLMLAGNLNEQFF. Written as DNA, the CDR3 is TGTGCCAGCAGCTTAATGCTAGCGGGGAACCTCAATGAGCAGTTCTTC.

This chain joins TRBV18 and TRBJ1-1; 9 nucleotides line up with TRBD1. The length of the CDR3 is 14 residues. CDR1 and CDR2 (germline): KGHSH, LQKENI. The V and J ends lost 4 bases and 3 bases, in that order; junction bases with no gene match: 3. The CDR3 sequence is CASSRGQGDTEAFF. The CDR3 DNA reads TGTGCCAGCTCACGGGGACAGGGCGACACTGAAGCTTTCTTT.

V gene TRBV19 combines with J gene TRBJ1-5; 8 nucleotides agree with TRBD1. Per the germline V gene, CDR1 is LNHDA and CDR2 is SQIVND (reference sequence). Unmatched junction bases numbered 4, after V lost 4 bases and J lost 2 bases. The CDR3 sequence is 15 residues long. This CDR3 is CASSRDRGGNQPQHF. CDR3 nucleotide sequence: TGTGCCAGTAGTAGAGACAGGGGTGGCAATCAGCCCCAGCATTTT.

The V gene is TRBV28, the J gene TRBJ2-5; TRBD2 agrees at 8 bases. Trimming took 6 bases from V and 5 from J; bases not matched to a gene: 5. The germline V gene encodes CDR1 MDHEN and CDR2 SYDVKM. The CDR3 is made up of 13 amino acids. The CDR3 reads CASSPGGMETQYF. The CDR3 coding sequence is TGTGCCAGCAGCCCGGGAGGGATGGAGACCCAGTACTTC.

J is TRBJ1-5 and V is TRBV28; D is uncertain. Trimming cost V 6 bases and J 0 bases, with 18 bases left between them. This CDR3 spans 17 amino acids. Germline V gene data show CDR1 as MDHEN and CDR2 as SYDVKM. The CDR3 protein is CASSPPRAGYSNQPQHF. In DNA form, the CDR3 reads TGTGCCAGCAGCCCCCCCAGAGCAGGATATAGCAATCAGCCCCAGCATTTT.

This clone was detected only once. The rearrangement links TRBV2 to TRBJ2-2, with TRBD1 matching over 10 bases. V lost 6 bases and J lost 5; bases outside the gene matches: 6. The CDR3 has 15 amino acids. The V gene's germline CDR1 is SNHLY and CDR2 FYNNEI. CDR3 nucleotide sequence: TGTGCCAGCAGGGGACAGGGGATCCGGACCGGGGAGCTGTTTTTT. Translated, it gives CASRGQGIRTGELFF. Full variable domain (missing parts from reference TRBV2 and TRBJ2-2): EPEVTQTPSHQVTQMGQEVILRCVPISNHLYFYWYRQILGQKVEFLVSFYNNEISEKSEIFDDQFSVERPDGSNFTLKIRSTKLEDSAMYFCASRGQGIRTGELFFGEGSRLTVL.

V is TRBV7-8 and J is TRBJ1-5; D is unresolved. The germline V gene has CDR1 SGHVS and CDR2 FQNEAQ. V was shortened by 2 bases and J by 7 bases, with 6 bases between the two germline ends. The CDR3 spans 12 residues. As DNA, the CDR3 is TGTGCCAGCAGCTTACCCGGGCAGCCCCAGCATTTT. Translated: CASSLPGQPQHF. The full variable domain, its missing parts supplied by reference TRBV7-8 and TRBJ1-5, is GAGVSQSPRYKVAKRGQDVALRCDPISGHVSLFWYQQALGQGPEFLTYFQNEAQLDKSGLPSDRFFAERPEGSVSTLKIQRTQQEDSAVYLCASSLPGQPQHFGDGTRLSIL.

The rearrangement joins TRBV4-3 to TRBJ2-3; 10 bases are a match to TRBD2. The V gene end was trimmed by 0 bases and the J gene end by 2 bases; junction bases not matched to a gene: 5. The CDR3 contains 17 residues. Germline V gene lookup returns CDR1 LGHNA and CDR2 YSLEER. Here the CDR3 DNA reads TGCGCCAGCAGCCAAGATTTTAGCGGGAGGACCACAGATACGCAGTATTTT. Its protein is CASSQDFSGRTTDTQYF.

The V and J genes are TRBV7-9 and TRBJ1-1; D might be TRBD1 (5 bases). The CDR3 has 14 amino acids. Trimming stripped 3 bases from V and 4 bases from J, with 12 bases between. The V gene's germline CDR1 is SEHNR and CDR2 FQNEAQ (reference sequence). The CDR3 bases are TGTGCCAGCAGCTTCACAGGTGGGGTCACTGAAGCTTTCTTT. It is translated as CASSFTGGVTEAFF.

The chain is built from TRBV7-6 and TRBJ1-4; D not certain. The CDR3 totals 15 residues. The V end was cut by 6 bases, the J end by 3 bases, with 14 bases between. Germline CDR1 and CDR2: SGHVS and FNYEAQ. The CDR3 region is CASRFGVEANEKLFF. The CDR3 region has the DNA TGTGCCAGCAGATTTGGCGTTGAGGCTAATGAAAAACTGTTTTTT. Variable domain in full (rest from reference TRBV7-6 and TRBJ1-4): GAGVSQSPRYKVTKRGQDVALRCDPISGHVSLYWYRQALGQGPEFLTYFNYEAQQDKSGLPNDRFSAERPEGSISTLTIQRTEQRDSAMYRCASRFGVEANEKLFFGSGTQLSVL.

The V and J genes are TRBV5-4 and TRBJ2-1, with TRBD2 matching over 13 bases. Germline-derived CDR1 and CDR2 are SGHNT and YYREEE (reference sequence). The CDR3 consists of 16 residues. Trimming took 3 bases from V and 6 from J; bases not matched to a gene: 6. CDR3 sequence reads: CASSSPLAGGPNEQFF. The CDR3 DNA reads TGTGCCAGCAGCTCCCCACTAGCGGGAGGGCCCAATGAGCAGTTCTTC.

The chain couples TRBV19 to TRBJ1-1; 7 bases fit TRBD1. The CDR3 spans 13 residues. CDR1 is LNHDA and CDR2 is SQIVND in the germline V gene (reference sequence). The trim removed 10 bases at V and 0 bases at J, leaving 5 bases unmatched. CDR3 protein: CAISTGLNTEAFF. CDR3 DNA: TGTGCCATATCGACAGGGTTGAACACTGAAGCTTTCTTT.